Following are 26 T cell receptor beta chains from one sample sequenced in a study of brain T cells in children with intractable seizures. TCRdb's copy holds only in-frame clones and misses some; the assay was immunoSEQ multiplex PCR. The sample contains approximately 110,000 clones, roughly 94% of which appear only once. The source material was peripheral blood, sampled at surgery. Receptors originate from a boy under three years old with hemimegalencephaly and intractable seizures.

The genes are TRBV19 and TRBJ1-1; 10 bases map to TRBD1. CDR3 length: 13 residues. Losses at the gene ends were 5 bases for V and 6 bases for J; bases not matched to a gene: 3. Germline CDR1 is LNHDA and CDR2 is SQIVND (reference sequence). In DNA form, the CDR3 reads TGTGCCAGTAGTTGGACAGGGGGGTCTGAAGCTTTCTTT. Its protein is CASSWTGGSEAFF.

The chain links TRBV11-2 to TRBJ2-3, with 9 nucleotides matching TRBD1. Losses at the gene ends were 2 bases for V and 1 base for J; bases not matched to a gene: 13. The germline V gene encodes CDR1 SGHAT and CDR2 FQNNGV. This CDR3 is built from 19 residues. The CDR3 DNA follows: TGTGCCAGCAGCTTACGGACAGGGGTGCTCAGTGGCGGCACAGATACGCAGTATTTT. Protein sequence: CASSLRTGVLSGGTDTQYF.

Here the CDR3 reads CASRHGTVDQETQYF. The CDR3 nucleotides read TGTGCCAGCAGGCATGGGACAGTAGATCAAGAGACCCAGTACTTC. The rearrangement joins TRBV28 to TRBJ2-5, with 7 bases that match TRBD1. Germline assignment: CDR1 MDHEN and CDR2 SYDVKM. The V segment lost 6 bases and the J segment 2 bases; nucleotides outside the gene matches: 9. The CDR3 runs to 15 residues.

The V call is TRBV28, the J call TRBJ2-1; TRBD2 matches at 8 bases. The CDR3 runs to 15 residues. CDR1 is MDHEN, CDR2 SYDVKM, per germline. V was pared by 5 bases and J by 6 bases, with 9 bases of the junction left unmatched. The DNA of the CDR3 is TGTGCCAGCAGTCAACTAGCGGATACGCGCAATGAGCAGTTCTTC. Translation gives CASSQLADTRNEQFF. Looking up the rest from reference TRBV28 and TRBJ2-1 gives the full variable domain: DVKVTQSSRYLVKRTGEKVFLECVQDMDHENMFWYRQDPGLGLRLIYFSYDVKMKEKGDIPEGYSVSREKKERFSLILESASTNQTSMYLCASSQLADTRNEQFFGPGTRLTVL.

The chain employs TRBV5-1 and TRBJ1-1; D gene ambiguous. The CDR3 is 13 amino acids. Germline lookup yields CDR1 SGHRS and CDR2 YFSETQ. V dropped 4 bases and J dropped 2 bases, with 9 bases sitting between them. This chain's CDR3 is CASSGGDNTEAFF. The CDR3 coding sequence is TGCGCCAGCAGCGGCGGGGATAACACTGAAGCTTTCTTT.

This clone was picked up one time. This chain connects TRBV6-5 to TRBJ2-7; a possible D gene is TRBD1 (5 bases). Trimming left V 3 bases short and J 2 bases short, with 14 bases between. This CDR3 region has 15 residues. Germline V gene data show CDR1 as MNHEY and CDR2 as SVGAGI. CDR3 DNA sequence: TGTGCCAGCAGTTATAGGCAGGGCCCTACCTACGAGCAGTACTTC. Protein: CASSYRQGPTYEQYF.

The chain recombines TRBV7-8 with TRBJ2-7; unclear D gene. The CDR3 is 12 residues long. With 4 bases removed from V and 5 bases from J, the gap between germline ends came to 9 bases. Germline V CDR1 and CDR2: SGHVS, FQNEAQ. CDR3 in DNA: TGTGCCAGCAGCTCGGGTCCCCACGAGCAGTACTTC. Translating gives CASSSGPHEQYF.

The chain combines TRBV10-3 with TRBJ2-7, with TRBD1 identical over 10 bases. The V segment lost 4 bases and the J segment 7 bases; nucleotides outside the gene matches: 4. Germline V gives CDR1 ENHRY, CDR2 SYGVKD. This CDR3 is built from 13 residues. DNA of the CDR3: TGTGCCATCAGTGGACAGGGGGCGGGTGAGCAGTACTTC. It is translated as CAISGQGAGEQYF.

The chain has TRBV5-4 and TRBJ1-4, with D unclear. V was pared by 0 bases and J by 8 bases, with 8 bases between. Germline V lookup: CDR1 SGHNT, CDR2 YYREEE (reference sequence). There are 13 residues in the CDR3. The CDR3 nucleotides read TGTGCCAGCAGCTTGGGACGTGGGGAAAAACTGTTTTTT. It codes for CASSLGRGEKLFF. The full variable domain, rest sourced from reference TRBV5-4 and TRBJ1-4, is ETGVTQSPTHLIKTRGQQVTLRCSSQSGHNTVSWYQQALGQGPQFIFQYYREEENGRGNFPPRFSGLQFPNYSSELNVNALELDDSALYLCASSLGRGEKLFFGSGTQLSVL.

The chain employs TRBV4-1 and TRBJ2-7; TRBD2 aligns across 11 bases. Germline lookup yields CDR1 MGHRA and CDR2 YSYEKL. The J segment lost 3 bases and the V segment lost 4 bases, leaving 8 bases of the junction unmatched. This CDR3 is 16 amino acids long. CDR3 in amino acids: CASSPSRLAGNYEQYF. The CDR3 bases are TGCGCCAGCAGCCCCTCACGACTAGCGGGAAACTACGAGCAGTACTTC.

This clone was seen a single time. The chain carries TRBV5-4 and TRBJ2-2; possibly TRBD1 for D (6 bases). The CDR3 spans 16 residues. Germline V CDR1 and CDR2: SGHNT, YYREEE (reference sequence). The V end was cut by 7 bases, the J end by 0 bases, with 16 bases between. CDR3 in DNA: TGTGCCAGCTTGGCGACGACAGGACCGAACACCGGGGAGCTGTTTTTT. Its translation is CASLATTGPNTGELFF. Based on the CDR3 plus reference TRBV5-4 and TRBJ2-2, the full variable domain is ETGVTQSPTHLIKTRGQQVTLRCSSQSGHNTVSWYQQALGQGPQFIFQYYREEENGRGNFPPRFSGLQFPNYSSELNVNALELDDSALYLCASLATTGPNTGELFFGEGSRLTVL.

The chain links TRBV28 to TRBJ1-2; D not resolved. Between the trimmed V and J ends, which lost 6 bases and 2 bases, there was a span of 16 bases. This CDR3 comprises 15 residues. Germline V gives CDR1 MDHEN, CDR2 SYDVKM. The DNA for the CDR3 is TGTGCCAGCAGACCCCGTCAGCGGATCAACTATGGCTACACCTTC. Protein: CASRPRQRINYGYTF.

This chain links TRBV5-1 with TRBJ2-1; 13 nucleotides match TRBD2. Germline V gene sequence: CDR1 SGHRS, CDR2 YFSETQ. J lost 3 bases, V lost 0 bases, and 6 bases had no gene match. The CDR3 runs 18 residues. The CDR3 region is CASSLDGTSGTHYNEQFF. Written as DNA, the CDR3 is TGCGCCAGCAGCTTGGACGGGACTAGCGGGACCCACTACAATGAGCAGTTCTTC.

This chain connects TRBV5-1 to TRBJ2-1, with D unresolved. The V gene's germline CDR1 is SGHRS and CDR2 YFSETQ. Trimming took off 2 bases at V and 7 bases at J, with 4 bases between the two ends. The CDR3 is made up of 11 amino acids. The CDR3: CASSFTNEQFF. CDR3 DNA: TGCGCCAGCAGCTTTACGAATGAGCAGTTCTTC.

This chain joins TRBV7-2 and TRBJ1-4; 8 positions agree with TRBD1. Per the germline V gene, CDR1 is SGHTA and CDR2 is FQGNSA. The V gene end was trimmed by 2 bases and the J gene end by 7 bases; junction bases not matched to a gene: 6. The CDR3 length is 15 residues. The CDR3 bases are TGTGCCAGCAGCTTATACAGGGGGGGAGGTGAAAAACTGTTTTTT. It specifies CASSLYRGGGEKLFF.

This clone was observed once. The chain carries TRBV7-2 and TRBJ2-2, with 14 bases aligning to TRBD2. Germline V gene lookup returns CDR1 SGHTA and CDR2 FQGNSA. V lost 3 bases to trimming and J lost 7 bases; unmatched junction nucleotides: 4. CDR3 length: 16 residues. The CDR3 coding sequence is TGTGCCAGCAGCTTCCGACTAGCGGGAGGGGGCGGGGAGCTGTTTTTT. Amino acid sequence: CASSFRLAGGGGELFF.

V and J are TRBV24-1 and TRBJ1-2, with TRBD1 as a possible D gene (5 bases). The CDR3 length is 14 residues. V dropped 3 bases and J dropped 4 bases, with 11 bases sitting between them. CDR1 and CDR2 from the germline V gene are KGHDR and SFDVKD. CDR3 in DNA: TGTGCCACCAGTGATAGGAGAAGGGGCTATGGCTACACCTTC. Amino acids: CATSDRRRGYGYTF.

The chain recombines TRBV9 with TRBJ2-2; 7 bases map to TRBD2. The trim removed 3 bases at V and 15 bases at J, leaving 8 bases unmatched. Germline CDR1 reads SGDLS; CDR2 reads YYNGEE. CDR3 length: 12 residues. CDR3 protein: CASSEGEGRVFF. In DNA form, the CDR3 reads TGTGCCAGCAGCGAGGGAGAAGGGAGGGTGTTTTTT. Filled out from reference TRBV9 and TRBJ2-2, the complete variable domain reads DSGVTQTPKHLITATGQRVTLRCSPRSGDLSVYWYQQSLDQGLQFLIQYYNGEERAKGNILERFSAQQFPDLHSELNLSSLELGDSALYFCASSEGEGRVFFGEGSRLTVL.

The V call is TRBV5-1, the J call TRBJ1-4, with D unresolved. This CDR3 is built from 14 residues. From germline, CDR1 is SGHRS and CDR2 YFSETQ. V shed 1 base and J shed 7 bases, with 11 bases lying between them. The CDR3 spells CASSLWAEGEKLFF. The CDR3 bases are TGCGCCAGCAGCTTGTGGGCCGAGGGTGAAAAACTGTTTTTT.

The chain recombines TRBV28 with TRBJ2-7; the match to TRBD1 covers 9 bases. The CDR3 is made up of 15 amino acids. The germline gives CDR1 MDHEN, CDR2 SYDVKM. V lost 4 bases and J lost 2; bases outside the gene matches: 6. The chain's CDR3 is CASSYDRGIPYEQYF. DNA for the CDR3: TGTGCCAGCAGTTACGACAGGGGGATCCCCTACGAGCAGTACTTC. Together with reference TRBV28 and TRBJ2-7, the CDR3 gives the full variable domain: DVKVTQSSRYLVKRTGEKVFLECVQDMDHENMFWYRQDPGLGLRLIYFSYDVKMKEKGDIPEGYSVSREKKERFSLILESASTNQTSMYLCASSYDRGIPYEQYFGPGTRLTVT.

This sequence joins TRBV7-6 and TRBJ2-5; unclear D gene. This CDR3 contains 15 residues. Germline CDR1 is SGHVS and CDR2 is FNYEAQ. V was pared by 4 bases and J by 4 bases, with 16 bases between. Written as DNA, the CDR3 is TGTGCCAGCAGCTCATTCGCCACAGCCCCAGAGACCCAGTACTTC. Amino acid sequence: CASSSFATAPETQYF.

This clone was seen just once. The chain combines TRBV13 with TRBJ2-3; TRBD2 matches at 10 bases. Losses at the gene ends were 1 base for V and 4 bases for J; bases not matched to a gene: 11. The CDR3 contains 18 residues. The germline V gene encodes CDR1 PRHDT and CDR2 FYEKMQ (reference sequence). DNA of the CDR3: TGTGCCAGCAGCTTAGCCCCGGGACTAGCGCAAAAACCAGATACGCAGTATTTT. Residues: CASSLAPGLAQKPDTQYF.

The V gene is TRBV28, the J gene TRBJ2-4; D might be TRBD1 or TRBD2, each matching 5 bases. The CDR3 runs 16 residues. V was cut by 10 bases and J by 0 bases, with 19 bases left in between. From germline, CDR1 is MDHEN and CDR2 SYDVKM. The CDR3 loop is CATNHGAPGAKNIQYF. The CDR3 DNA follows: TGTGCCACCAACCACGGGGCCCCAGGAGCCAAAAACATTCAGTACTTC.

The V gene is TRBV20-1, the J gene TRBJ2-7, with 7 positions matching TRBD1. V gave up 7 bases and J gave up 7 bases; unmatched junction bases: 7. Germline loops: CDR1 DFQATT, CDR2 SNEGSKA (reference sequence). The CDR3 sequence is 11 residues long. CDR3 sequence: CSGAGGREQYF. The DNA for the CDR3 is TGCAGTGGGGCAGGGGGTCGGGAGCAGTACTTC.

This clone was seen once. The rearrangement uses TRBV14 and TRBJ2-1; D not resolved. The CDR3 is 13 residues long. Germline V gene sequence: CDR1 SGHDN, CDR2 FVKESK. The ends were cut back, 5 bases at V and 4 bases at J, with 9 bases in the middle. The CDR3 is CASSSRLYNEQFF. CDR3 in DNA: TGTGCCAGCAGCTCCCGCCTATACAATGAGCAGTTCTTC. The full variable domain, with the rest looked up from reference TRBV14 and TRBJ2-1, is EAGVTQFPSHSVIEKGQTVTLRCDPISGHDNLYWYRRVMGKEIKFLLHFVKESKQDESGMPNNRFLAERTGGTYSTLKVQPAELEDSGVYFCASSSRLYNEQFFGPGTRLTVL.

The chain carries TRBV7-6 and TRBJ2-2, with 9 positions matching TRBD2. The CDR3 spans 16 residues. Losses at the gene ends were 5 bases for V and 5 bases for J; bases not matched to a gene: 9. Germline lookup yields CDR1 SGHVS and CDR2 FNYEAQ. Here the CDR3 reads CASSHLAGKGTGELFF. The CDR3 coding sequence is TGTGCCAGCAGCCATCTAGCGGGAAAAGGTACCGGGGAGCTGTTTTTT.